The rows below give T cell receptor beta chains drawn from one sample of a study of early T cells in non-severe SARS-CoV-2 infection. MiXCR, run by TCRdb on the 5' RACE reads, gives a single entry per CDR3 protein. This table holds roughly 40,000 distinct CDR3 sequences, under 7.5% found once. Sequencing was done on a sample of whole blood. The receptors shown here come from an adult who was a healthcare worker with PCR-confirmed SARS-CoV-2 infection or an uninfected control (not recorded which). Both conserved end residues are part of each CDR3. The order of the fields is D gene, J gene, V gene, clone size, CDR3 protein, CDR3 DNA. The D gene is left open where the match is weak. The listing skips clone size in some rows; elsewhere it reads once, few, many or a size class.

NA TRBJ2-1 TRBV27 many CASSLGALYNEQFF TGTGCCAGCAGTTTGGGAGCGTTATACAATGAGCAGTTCTTC
NA TRBJ2-7 TRBV24-1 few CATIPAREAGEQYF TGTGCCACCATTCCCGCGCGCGAGGCGGGGGAGCAGTACTTC
NA TRBJ1-1 TRBV29-1 few CSVAAGRVNTEAFF TGCAGCGTCGCCGCCGGCCGGGTGAACACTGAAGCTTTCTTT
NA TRBJ1-2 TRBV6-5 many CASSPGSLGYTF TGTGCCAGCAGCCCTGGTTCGTTAGGCTACACCTTC
NA TRBJ2-3 TRBV5-1 NA CASSLVTQPDTQYF TGCGCCAGCAGCTTGGTGACACAACCGGATACGCAGTATTTT
NA TRBJ2-3 TRBV5-1 NA CASSLELAGATQYF TGCGCCAGCAGCTTGGAGTTAGCCGGAGCTACGCAGTATTTT
NA TRBJ2-5 TRBV7-3 NA CASSLNLLETQYF TGTGCCAGCAGCTTAAACCTCCTAGAGACCCAGTACTTC
NA TRBJ2-1 TRBV24-1 many CATSVGSFAYNEQFF TGTGCCACCAGTGTGGGCTCCTTTGCCTACAATGAGCAGTTCTTC
NA TRBJ2-1 TRBV20-1 few CSTKGITHEQFF TGCAGTACTAAGGGAATTACACATGAGCAGTTCTTC
NA TRBJ1-4 TRBV28 NA CASSQGLLNEELFF TGTGCCAGCAGCCAGGGACTGTTGAATGAAGAACTGTTTTTT